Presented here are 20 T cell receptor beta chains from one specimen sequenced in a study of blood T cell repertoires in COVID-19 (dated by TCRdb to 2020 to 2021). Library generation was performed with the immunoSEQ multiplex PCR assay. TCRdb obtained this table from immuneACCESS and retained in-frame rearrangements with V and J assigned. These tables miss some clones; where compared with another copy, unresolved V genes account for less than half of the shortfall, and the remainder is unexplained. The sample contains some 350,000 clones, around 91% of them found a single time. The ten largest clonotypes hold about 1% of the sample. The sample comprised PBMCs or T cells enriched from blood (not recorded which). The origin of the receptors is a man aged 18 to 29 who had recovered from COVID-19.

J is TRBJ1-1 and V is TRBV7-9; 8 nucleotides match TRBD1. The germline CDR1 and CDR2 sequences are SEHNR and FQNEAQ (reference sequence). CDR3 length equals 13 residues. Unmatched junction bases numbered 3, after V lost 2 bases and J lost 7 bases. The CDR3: CASSLRDRSEAFF. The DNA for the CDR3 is TGTGCCAGCAGCTTAAGGGACAGGAGTGAAGCTTTCTTT.

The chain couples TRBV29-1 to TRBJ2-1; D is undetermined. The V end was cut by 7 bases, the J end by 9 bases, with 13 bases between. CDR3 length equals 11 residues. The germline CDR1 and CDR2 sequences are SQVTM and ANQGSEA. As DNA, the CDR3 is TGCAGCGCAGACCGGTGGGCTGAGCAGTTCTTC. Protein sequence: CSADRWAEQFF.

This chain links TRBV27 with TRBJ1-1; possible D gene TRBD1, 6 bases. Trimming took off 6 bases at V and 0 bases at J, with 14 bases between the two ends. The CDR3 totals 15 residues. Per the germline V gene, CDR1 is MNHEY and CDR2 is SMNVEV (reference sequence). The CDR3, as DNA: TGTGCCAGCAGGGAACAGGGTCCCCTGAACACTGAAGCTTTCTTT. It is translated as CASREQGPLNTEAFF.

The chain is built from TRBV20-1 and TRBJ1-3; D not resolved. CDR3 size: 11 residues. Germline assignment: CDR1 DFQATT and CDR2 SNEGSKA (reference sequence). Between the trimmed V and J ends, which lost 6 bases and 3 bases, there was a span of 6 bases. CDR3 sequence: CSATGGNTIYF. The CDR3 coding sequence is TGCAGTGCAACTGGTGGAAACACCATATATTTT.

CDR3 sequence reads: CASSLAGQGAIGSYNEQFF. The CDR3 DNA is TGTGCCAGCAGTTTAGCGGGACAGGGGGCGATCGGCTCCTACAATGAGCAGTTCTTC. The V call is TRBV28, the J call TRBJ2-1; 12 bases map to TRBD1. This CDR3 is built from 19 residues. CDR1 is MDHEN, CDR2 SYDVKM, per germline. After removal of 2 bases from V and 0 bases from J, the junction contained 8 bases not matched to a gene.

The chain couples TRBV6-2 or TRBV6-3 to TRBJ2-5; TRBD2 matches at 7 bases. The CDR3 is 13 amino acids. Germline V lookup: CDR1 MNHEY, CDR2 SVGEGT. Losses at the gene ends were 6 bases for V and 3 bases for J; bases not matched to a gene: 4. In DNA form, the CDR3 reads TGTGCCAGCAGACCTAGCGGTGAAGAGACCCAGTACTTC. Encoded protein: CASRPSGEETQYF.

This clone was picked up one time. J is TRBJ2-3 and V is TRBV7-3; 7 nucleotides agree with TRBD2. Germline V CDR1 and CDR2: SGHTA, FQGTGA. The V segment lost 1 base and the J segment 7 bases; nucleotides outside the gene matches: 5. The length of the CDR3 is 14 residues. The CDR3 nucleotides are TGTGCCAGCAGCTTAAGCGGGAGCGCTAATACGCAGTATTTT. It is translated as CASSLSGSANTQYF.

In DNA form, the CDR3 reads TGTGCCAGCACGGGGAGCTTGGGCAGGGGGCGGTCTGGCTACACCTTC. Translation gives CASTGSLGRGRSGYTF. This sequence joins TRBV28 and TRBJ1-2, with TRBD1 matching over 8 bases. CDR1 is MDHEN and CDR2 is SYDVKM in the germline V gene. Losses at the gene ends were 7 bases for V and 7 bases for J; bases not matched to a gene: 17. The CDR3 runs 16 residues.

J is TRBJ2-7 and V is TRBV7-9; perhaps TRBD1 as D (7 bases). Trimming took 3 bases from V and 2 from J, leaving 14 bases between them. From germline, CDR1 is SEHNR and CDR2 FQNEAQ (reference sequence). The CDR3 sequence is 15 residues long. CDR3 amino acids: CASSFGQGGTYEQYF. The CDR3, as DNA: TGTGCCAGCAGCTTTGGGCAGGGGGGTACCTACGAGCAGTACTTC.

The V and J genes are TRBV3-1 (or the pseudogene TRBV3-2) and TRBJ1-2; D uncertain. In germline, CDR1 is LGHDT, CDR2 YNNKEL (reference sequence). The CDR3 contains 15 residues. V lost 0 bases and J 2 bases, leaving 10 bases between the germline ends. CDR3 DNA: TGTGCCAGCAGCCAAGATATAGGACTCAACTATGGCTACACCTTC. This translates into CASSQDIGLNYGYTF.

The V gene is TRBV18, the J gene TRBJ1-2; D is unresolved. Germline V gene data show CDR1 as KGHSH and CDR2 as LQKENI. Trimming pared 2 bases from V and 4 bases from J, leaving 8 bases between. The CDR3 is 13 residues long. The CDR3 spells CASSPSESYGYTF. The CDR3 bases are TGTGCCAGCTCACCAAGTGAGAGCTATGGCTACACCTTC.

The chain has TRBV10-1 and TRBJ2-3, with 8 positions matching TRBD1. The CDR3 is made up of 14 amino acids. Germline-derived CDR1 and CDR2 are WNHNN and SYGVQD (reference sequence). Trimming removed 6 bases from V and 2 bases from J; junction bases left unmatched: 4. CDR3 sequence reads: CASRETGDTDTQYF. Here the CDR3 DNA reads TGCGCCAGCAGGGAGACAGGGGACACAGATACGCAGTATTTT.

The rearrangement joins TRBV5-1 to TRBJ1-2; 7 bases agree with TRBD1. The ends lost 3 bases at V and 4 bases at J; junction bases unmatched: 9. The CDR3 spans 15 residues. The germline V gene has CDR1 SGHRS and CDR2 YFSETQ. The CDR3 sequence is CASSSSGTDSYGYTF. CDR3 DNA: TGCGCCAGCAGCTCATCCGGGACAGACTCCTATGGCTACACCTTC.

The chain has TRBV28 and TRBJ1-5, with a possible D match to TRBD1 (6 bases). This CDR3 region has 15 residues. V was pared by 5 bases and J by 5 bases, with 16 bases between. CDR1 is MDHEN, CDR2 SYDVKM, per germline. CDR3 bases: TGTGCCAGCAGTCTACGACAGGTAGGGGATCAGCCCCAGCATTTT. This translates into CASSLRQVGDQPQHF.

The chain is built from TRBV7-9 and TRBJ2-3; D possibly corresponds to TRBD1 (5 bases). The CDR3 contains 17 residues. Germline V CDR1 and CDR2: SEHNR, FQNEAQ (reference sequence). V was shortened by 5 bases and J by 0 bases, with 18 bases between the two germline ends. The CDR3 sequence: CASSLPLGETSTDTQYF. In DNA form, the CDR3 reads TGTGCCAGCAGCCTCCCCTTAGGGGAAACCAGCACAGATACGCAGTATTTT.

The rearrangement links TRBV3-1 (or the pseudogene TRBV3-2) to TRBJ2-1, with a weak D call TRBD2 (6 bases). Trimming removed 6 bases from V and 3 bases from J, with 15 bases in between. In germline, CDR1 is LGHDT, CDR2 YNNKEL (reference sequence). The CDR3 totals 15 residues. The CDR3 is CASRAGTGVYNEQFF. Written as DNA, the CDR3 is TGTGCCAGCAGAGCCGGGACTGGTGTCTACAATGAGCAGTTCTTC.

DNA of the CDR3: TGCGCCAGCAGCTTGGGCCCCGGGGTAGACAATGAGCAGTTCTTC. The encoded protein is CASSLGPGVDNEQFF. The gene calls are TRBV5-1 and TRBJ2-1; possibly TRBD2 for D (5 bases). There are 15 residues in the CDR3. With 0 bases removed from V and 5 bases from J, the gap between germline ends came to 12 bases. Germline CDR1 SGHRS, CDR2 YFSETQ. The whole variable domain, filled in from reference TRBV5-1 and TRBJ2-1, reads KAGVTQTPRYLIKTRGQQVTLSCSPISGHRSVSWYQQTPGQGLQFLFEYFSETQRNKGNFPGRFSGRQFSNSRSEMNVSTLELGDSALYLCASSLGPGVDNEQFFGPGTRLTVL.

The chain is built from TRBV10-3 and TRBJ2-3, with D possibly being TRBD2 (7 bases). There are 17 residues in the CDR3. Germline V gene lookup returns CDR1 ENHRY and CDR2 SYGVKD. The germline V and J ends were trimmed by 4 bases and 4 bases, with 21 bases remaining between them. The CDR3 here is CAISGSFGGGLPDTQYF. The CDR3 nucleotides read TGTGCCATCAGTGGGTCGTTTGGGGGGGGCCTCCCAGATACGCAGTATTTT.

CDR3 sequence reads: CASSEYSNQPQHF. In DNA, the CDR3 is TGCGCCAGCAGTGAATATAGCAATCAGCCCCAGCATTTT. The chain couples TRBV10-2 to TRBJ1-5, with no clear D. Deletions cut 3 bases from V and 0 bases from J, with 3 bases between. Looked up from germline, CDR1 is WSHSY and CDR2 is SAAADI. CDR3 size: 13 residues.

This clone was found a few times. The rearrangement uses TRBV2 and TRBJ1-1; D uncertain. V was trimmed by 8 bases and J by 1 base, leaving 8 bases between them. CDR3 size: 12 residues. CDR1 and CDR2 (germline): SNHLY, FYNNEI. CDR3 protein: CASGTTNTEAFF. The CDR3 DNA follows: TGTGCCAGCGGCACAACGAACACTGAAGCTTTCTTT.